This T cell receptor (beta chain) is from a study of shared clonotypes between healthy human individuals. The CDR3 has 15 amino acids. V shed 3 bases and J 5 bases; nucleotides not matched to a gene: 9. Germline CDR1 and CDR2: MDHEN and SYDVKM. The protocol was immunoSEQ multiplex PCR, while the TCRdb copy is restricted to in-frame clones and leaves out a portion. The table includes over a million clones, approximately 97% detected once. The receptor was derived from a man in his thirties or forties in good health. V and J are TRBV28 and TRBJ2-5; 7 nucleotides line up with TRBD2. Input material: naive CD4+ T cells sorted from blood. Sample subset: CD45RA+ positively selected. The CDR3 DNA follows: TGTGCCAGCAGTTTTGGGGGAGGGCCACAGGAGACCCAGTACTTC. The encoded protein is CASSFGGGPQETQYF.